Listed below are T cell receptor beta chains from one sample, sequenced in a study of T cell responses to AZD1222 COVID-19 vaccine. Profiled with immunoSEQ multiplex PCR; TCRdb holds only in-frame clones, not every one. The sample lists around 110,000 clones, about 86% occurring once. The sequenced sample was peripheral blood, obtained on day 0 of AZD1222 vaccination. The receptors derive from an adult in good health. Both conserved end residues are part of each CDR3. A D gene is named only where the DNA matches it firmly. Size is stated for part of the rows, as once, few or many counts, or as a class when the clone is expanded.

v_call,clone_size,d_call,j_call,cdr3_nt,cdr3_aa
TRBV2,.,.,TRBJ2-5,TGTGCCAGCCCCCCGAGGCGAATTCAAGAGACCCAGTACTTC,CASPPRRIQETQYF
TRBV2,.,TRBD2,TRBJ2-3,TGTGCCAGCATAGTACCCGGGAGGGCGACAGATACGCAGTATTTT,CASIVPGRATDTQYF
TRBV6-5,.,TRBD1,TRBJ2-7,TGTGCCAGCAGTTCCGACAGGGGGCTACGATTCGAGCAGTACTTC,CASSSDRGLRFEQYF
TRBV27,once,TRBD2,TRBJ2-3,TGTGCCAGCAGTACTTCCGGGACTAGCGCCTTGAACACAGATACGCAGTATTTT,CASSTSGTSALNTDTQYF
TRBV9,.,TRBD1,TRBJ1-1,TGTGCCAGCAGCGGGACAGGGAGGACTGAAGCTTTCTTT,CASSGTGRTEAFF
TRBV9,few,TRBD2,TRBJ2-1,TGTGCCAGCAGCGGGACTAGCGGGAGGGCCAATGAGCAGTTCTTC,CASSGTSGRANEQFF
TRBV27,.,.,TRBJ1-1,TGTGCCAGCAGTTTATGGGCGGGTTCGAACACTGAAGCTTTCTTT,CASSLWAGSNTEAFF
TRBV6-5,.,TRBD2,TRBJ2-4,TGTGCCAGCAGACCCGGGACTAGCGGGATCAACATTCAGTACTTC,CASRPGTSGINIQYF
TRBV5-1,few,.,TRBJ1-1,TGCGCCAGCAGCTTGGGGTCCTTGAACACTGAAGCTTTCTTT,CASSLGSLNTEAFF
TRBV7-2,.,.,TRBJ1-2,TGTGCCAGCAGCTTTGACAGGCAGTCGGGTGGCTACACCTTC,CASSFDRQSGGYTF
TRBV4-2,.,TRBD1,TRBJ2-7,TGTGCCAGCAGCCAAGAGGGACAGGGGTACGAGCAGTACTTC,CASSQEGQGYEQYF
TRBV5-1,.,.,TRBJ2-7,TGCGCCAGCAGCACTCCCGGCGGACTGGGGTACGAGCAGTACTTC,CASSTPGGLGYEQYF
TRBV18,.,.,TRBJ1-6,TGTGCCAGCTCAAATACGGACGGCTCCCTCCACTTT,CASSNTDGSLHF
TRBV6-5,.,.,TRBJ2-6,TGTGCCAGCAGTTACGACCGGGACTCTGGGGCCAACGTCCTGACTTTC,CASSYDRDSGANVLTF
TRBV4-2,.,.,TRBJ2-1,TGTGCCAGCAGCCAAAATCGCGCTACCTACAATGAGCAGTTCTTC,CASSQNRATYNEQFF
TRBV7-9,.,TRBD1,TRBJ1-4,TGTGCCAGCAGCTTAGGGGACAGTAATGAAAAACTGTTTTTT,CASSLGDSNEKLFF
TRBV7-3,.,.,TRBJ2-3,TGTGCCAGCAGCCGCACAGGGCAGGGTTCGGGTGGCACAGATACGCAGTATTTT,CASSRTGQGSGGTDTQYF
TRBV9,.,.,TRBJ2-2,TGTGCCAGCAGCGCTAGCCCCGTGCGGGGGGAGCTGTTTTTT,CASSASPVRGELFF
TRBV24-1,.,.,TRBJ2-3,TGTGCCACCAGCGCGGAGTCCACAGATACGCAGTATTTT,CATSAESTDTQYF
TRBV7-2,.,.,TRBJ1-2,TGTGCCAGCAGCTTAGAAAGAGAGCGGGGCTACACCTTC,CASSLERERGYTF
TRBV7-6,.,.,TRBJ2-7,TGTGCCAGCAGCTACGAGGCACAGGGTGTTTTCGAGCAGTACTTC,CASSYEAQGVFEQYF
TRBV5-1,.,TRBD2,TRBJ2-1,TGCGCCAGCAGCTCCTTCTTAGCGGGGAGCTCCTACAATGAGCAGTTCTTC,CASSSFLAGSSYNEQFF
TRBV5-8,.,TRBD1,TRBJ1-5,TGTGCCAGCAGCCGAGCGACTTTGGTGACAGGGAATCAGCCCCAGCATTTT,CASSRATLVTGNQPQHF
TRBV19,once,.,TRBJ1-3,TGTGCCAGTAGGATGCCTGGAAACACCATATATTTT,CASRMPGNTIYF
TRBV7-2,.,.,TRBJ1-1,TGTGCCAGCAGAGGGATCGGGAACACTGAAGCTTTCTTT,CASRGIGNTEAFF
TRBV9,.,TRBD2,TRBJ2-7,TGTGCCAGCAGCCCCTCGGGGGGGCAATACTACGAGCAGTACTTC,CASSPSGGQYYEQYF
TRBV5-6,.,TRBD2,TRBJ2-1,TGTGCCAGCAGCTTGGGATTAGCGGGGGGATTTGCGTATGAGCAGTTCTTC,CASSLGLAGGFAYEQFF
TRBV6-6,.,.,TRBJ1-2,TGTGCCAGCAGTCCCCGACAGATCCTCGACCTAAACTATGGCTACACCTTC,CASSPRQILDLNYGYTF
TRBV7-9,.,.,TRBJ2-7,TGTGCCAGCAGCTTTGCCCAGGGCGGTGAGCAGTACTTC,CASSFAQGGEQYF
TRBV7-3,.,TRBD1,TRBJ1-1,TGTGCCAGCAGGGGTGACAGGGATCAGGCTGAAGCTTTCTTT,CASRGDRDQAEAFF
TRBV19,.,TRBD1,TRBJ1-5,TGTGCCAGCAGGACAGGGTTCGGAGGCAATCAGCCCCAGCATTTT,CASRTGFGGNQPQHF
TRBV2,.,.,TRBJ2-7,TGTGCCAGCAAGGGCACCCATAAACCGTACGAGCAGTACTTC,CASKGTHKPYEQYF
TRBV6-5,.,.,TRBJ1-2,TGTGCCAGCAGACCCCACGGGCAGGACTATGGCTACACCTTC,CASRPHGQDYGYTF
TRBV19,.,.,TRBJ1-2,TGTGCCAGTAGTAGGGGCTCGGGGGTTAACTATGGCTACACCTTC,CASSRGSGVNYGYTF
TRBV5-1,.,.,TRBJ2-3,TGCGCCAGCAAGGGGATTAGCACAGATACGCAGTATTTT,CASKGISTDTQYF
TRBV19,.,.,TRBJ2-2,TGTGCCAGTAGTATTGGGACCGGGCTGGCCGGGGAGCTGTTTTTT,CASSIGTGLAGELFF
TRBV28,.,.,TRBJ1-6,TGTGCCAGCAGTCCCGGGACTTTCTCCTATAATTCACCCCTCCACTTT,CASSPGTFSYNSPLHF
TRBV7-9,.,TRBD1,TRBJ1-1,TGTGCCAGCAGCTTAGAGGACAGGAGGGGCCCCCTGGCTTTCTTT,CASSLEDRRGPLAFF
TRBV6-2/TRBV6-3,.,.,TRBJ2-7,TGTGCCAGCAGTAATCTTCCGTTGGGGTTACCCTACGAGCAGTACTTC,CASSNLPLGLPYEQYF
TRBV6-5,.,.,TRBJ1-1,TGTGCCATCCAATCAGGGCTGAACACTGAAGCTTTCTTT,CAIQSGLNTEAFF
TRBV21-1,.,.,TRBJ2-5,TGTGCCAGCAGCAAAGCGGCTAGCGGGTCTCAAGAGACCCAGTACTTC,CASSKAASGSQETQYF
TRBV25-1,.,.,TRBJ1-3,TGTGCCAGCAGTGACACGGGGTCTGGAAACACCATATATTTT,CASSDTGSGNTIYF
TRBV12-5,.,.,TRBJ2-7,TGTGCTAGTGGTTTGGTAAAGGACAGGCAGTACTTC,CASGLVKDRQYF
TRBV5-8,once,.,TRBJ1-1,TGTGCCAGCATCACAGGGCTGAACACTGAAGCTTTCTTT,CASITGLNTEAFF
TRBV7-3,.,.,TRBJ2-7,TGTGCCAGCAGCAGACAAGCAGGGACTTACGAGCAGTACTTC,CASSRQAGTYEQYF
TRBV6-5,.,.,TRBJ1-2,TGTGCCAGCAGGACCCCGGAAGGAGTGGGCTATGGCTACACCTTC,CASRTPEGVGYGYTF
TRBV19,.,TRBD2,TRBJ2-2,TGTGCCAGTAGTATAGGCCAGCGGGGGGGAAACACCGGGGAGCTGTTTTTT,CASSIGQRGGNTGELFF
TRBV4-1,.,TRBD1,TRBJ1-2,TGCGCCAGCAGCCAAGCCGGGACAGTCTACTATGGCTACACCTTC,CASSQAGTVYYGYTF
TRBV7-6,.,.,TRBJ1-2,TGTGCCAGCAGCTTAGGGGCAGGGAACATCTATGGCTACACCTTC,CASSLGAGNIYGYTF
TRBV28,.,.,TRBJ2-3,TGTGCCAGCTCAACTAGCACAGATACGCAGTATTTT,CASSTSTDTQYF
TRBV5-4,.,TRBD2,TRBJ2-7,TGTGCCAGCAGCTTGTATCGTAGCGGGGGGGAGCAGTACTTC,CASSLYRSGGEQYF
TRBV7-9,.,TRBD1,TRBJ2-7,TGTGCCAGCACCCCATTATTTCGGACAGGGCCCTACGAGCAGTACTTC,CASTPLFRTGPYEQYF
TRBV7-3,.,.,TRBJ2-2,TGTGCCAGCAGCTTGCAGGGGACGAACACCGGGGAGCTGTTTTTT,CASSLQGTNTGELFF
TRBV30,.,TRBD1,TRBJ1-6,TGTGCCTGGAGTCGGGACAGGGGTTTGCCTTCGAATTCACCCCTCCACTTT,CAWSRDRGLPSNSPLHF
TRBV29-1,.,.,TRBJ2-6,TGCAGCGTTGAAACCCCCCTTTCTGGGGCCAACGTCCTGACTTTC,CSVETPLSGANVLTF
TRBV7-9,.,.,TRBJ1-4,TGTGCCAGCAGCTCGAACAGGGAGATGTCTGAAAAACTGTTTTTT,CASSSNREMSEKLFF
TRBV6-6,once,TRBD1,TRBJ1-1,TGTGCCAGCAGAACAACAGGGGCCCTGGACACTGAAGCTTTCTTT,CASRTTGALDTEAFF
TRBV19,.,TRBD1,TRBJ1-5,TGTGCCAGTAGCACCACTCCGGGACAGTGGCCGATGTATCAGCCCCAGCATTTT,CASSTTPGQWPMYQPQHF